The clone carrying this T cell receptor beta chain was seen at least ten times. The antigen is unknown. The entry originates in a study of CD8 T cells in ankylosing spondylitis. Notes on the study in general: Disease-linked clones reportedly showed significant enrichment in matched ankylosing spondylitis synovial fluid.

The CDR3 runs to 11 residues. V shed 10 bases and J 8 bases; nucleotides not matched to a gene: 7. The germline CDR1 and CDR2 sequences are ENHRY and SYGVKD. TCRdb passed the 5' RACE reads through MiXCR, listing each CDR3 protein once. The sample comprises 150,000 to 200,000 distinct CDR3 sequences, 18% of which are singletons, and about 4.3% rests with the top ten. The specimen was blood, either unsorted or a sorted T cell fraction (not recorded which). The receptor comes from a male donor aged 10 to 35 with ankylosing spondylitis or in good health (not recorded which). J is TRBJ2-5 and V is TRBV10-3; TRBD1 matches at 7 bases. The chain's CDR3 is CATRQGDTQYF. CDR3 sequence (DNA): TGTGCCACCCGACAGGGTGATACCCAGTACTTC.